This TCR beta chain was captured by sequencing in a study of follicular helper T cells after annual influenza vaccination. In the study overall: Blood was drawn on days 0, 7 and 28 after vaccination. Findings and caveats of the study: Recurrent ICOS+CD38+ cTfh clonotypes included tetramer and AIM influenza-specific ones.

TCRdb's copy holds only in-frame clones and misses some; the assay was immunoSEQ multiplex PCR. The sample consists of approximately 25,000 clones, approximately 78% of them appearing once. Trimming cost V 3 bases and J 6 bases, with 21 bases left between them. This CDR3 spans 16 amino acids. Germline V gene data show CDR1 as SGHNT and CDR2 as YYREEE (reference sequence). A note on this clone: What it recognizes is unknown.

As for time point: 2014-2015 season, pre-vaccination. Community-dwelling subjects without influenza vaccination in the prior 6 months were enrolled. The chain links TRBV5-4 to TRBJ1-1, with no clear D. The sample here was CXCR5+ CD38- circulating T follicular helper cells from blood, taken on the day of influenza vaccination. Sample subset: circulating Tfh, non-naive CD4+CXCR5+PD-1+ (ICOS+CD38+ or ICOS-CD38-). The source is an adult who received the influenza vaccine. The CDR3 protein is CASSYAAPRPTAEAFF. The CDR3 coding sequence is TGTGCCAGCAGCTACGCGGCACCTAGACCGACGGCTGAAGCTTTCTTT.